Listed below are T cell receptor beta chains from one sample, sequenced in a study of high-grade serous ovarian cancer treatment subgroups. Using immunoSEQ multiplex PCR, the repertoire was profiled, and TCRdb retains in-frame clones only, with some absent. The table records some 15,000 clones, about nine tenths of them present only once. The sample consisted of tumor tissue. The receptors were sampled from a human donor with high-grade serous ovarian cancer. Both conserved end residues are part of each CDR3. D genes are given only for firm matches. Size is omitted from some rows. Given values are once, few, many or a class for expanded clones.

d_call	cdr3_length	j_call	v_call	clone_size	cdr3_nt	cdr3_aa
-	12	TRBJ2-3	TRBV28	-	TGTGCCAGCAGTCCCGGCACAGATACGCAGTATTTT	CASSPGTDTQYF
-	13	TRBJ2-7	TRBV9	-	TGTGCCAGCAGCATGGACTCTACCTACGAGCAGTACTTC	CASSMDSTYEQYF
-	14	TRBJ2-7	TRBV30	-	TGTGCCTGGAGTCCCCAACCAGGGGGGGACGAGCAGTACTTC	CAWSPQPGGDEQYF
-	15	TRBJ2-7	TRBV7-6	few	TGTGCCAGCAGCTTAGCGAAGGACAGATACTACGAGCAGTACTTC	CASSLAKDRYYEQYF
TRBD1	15	TRBJ2-5	TRBV6-1	-	TGTGCCAGCATTCTGGGACAGGTACTACAAGAGACCCAGTACTTC	CASILGQVLQETQYF
-	15	TRBJ2-3	TRBV10-3	-	TGTGCCATCAGTGATGGGAGTAGGGGCACAGATACGCAGTATTTT	CAISDGSRGTDTQYF
-	14	TRBJ1-6	TRBV6-6	once	TGTGCCAGCAGGGCAGCGAGGGGCAATTCACCCCTCCACTTT	CASRAARGNSPLHF
-	15	TRBJ2-3	TRBV13	-	TGTGCCAGCAGCCCCACCCCCGGGGTAGCCAATACGCAGTATTTT	CASSPTPGVANTQYF
TRBD1	14	TRBJ2-3	TRBV5-4	-	TGTGCCAGCAGGAGACAGGGAAGCACAGATACGCAGTATTTT	CASRRQGSTDTQYF
-	14	TRBJ2-7	TRBV18	-	TGTGCCAGCTCACCAGCACTAACCTCGGGGGAGCAGTACTTC	CASSPALTSGEQYF
-	15	TRBJ1-5	TRBV4-2	few	TGTGCCAGCAGCCAAGAACAGGGCAACAATCAGCCCCAGCATTTT	CASSQEQGNNQPQHF
-	16	TRBJ1-3	TRBV5-1	-	TGCGCCAGCAGCGACGCCGGACTGATCTCTGGAAACACCATATATTTT	CASSDAGLISGNTIYF
TRBD1	16	TRBJ2-3	TRBV6-5	-	TGTGCCAGCAGTTATTCCGGACAGGGGTTCACAGATACGCAGTATTTT	CASSYSGQGFTDTQYF
-	13	TRBJ1-1	TRBV19	-	TGTGCCAGTAGTATCCCCCCGAGCGCCGAAGCTTTCTTT	CASSIPPSAEAFF
TRBD1	16	TRBJ2-5	TRBV7-9	-	TGTGCCAGCAGCTTAGGCCCGGGACAGGGGAAAGAGACCCAGTACTTC	CASSLGPGQGKETQYF
TRBD2	21	TRBJ2-4	TRBV4-1	-	TGCGCCAGCAGCCAAGGCTTTACCAGCGGGGGGGCGAACCTAGCCAAAAACATTCAGTACTTC	CASSQGFTSGGANLAKNIQYF
-	12	TRBJ2-1	TRBV6-5	-	TGTGCCAGCTTGGGGCCATACAATGAGCAGTTCTTC	CASLGPYNEQFF
-	13	TRBJ2-1	TRBV7-7	-	TGTGCTAGCAGCTTAGGAGAGGGGGGGGAGCAGTTCTTC	CASSLGEGGEQFF
-	13	TRBJ1-1	TRBV6-6	-	TGTGCCAGCAGTCGACAGGCCCGCACTGAAGCTTTCTTT	CASSRQARTEAFF
-	12	TRBJ1-2	TRBV6-1	-	TGTGCCAGCAGTGAAGGGGACTATGGCTACACCTTC	CASSEGDYGYTF
-	11	TRBJ2-7	TRBV7-2	-	TGTGCCAGCACTACTAGCAACGAGCAGTACTTC	CASTTSNEQYF
-	18	TRBJ1-1	TRBV9	-	TGTGCCAGCAGCACGGACTCAAACGAGGCGGTTATGAACACTGAAGCTTTCTTT	CASSTDSNEAVMNTEAFF
TRBD2	15	TRBJ2-3	TRBV9	-	TGTGCCAGCAGCCCCTGGCGGGGGGGGGCAGATACGCAGTATTTT	CASSPWRGGADTQYF
-	15	TRBJ1-3	TRBV6-6	-	TGTGCCAGCAATTCTGACCCGACGACTGGAAACACCATATATTTT	CASNSDPTTGNTIYF
TRBD1	13	TRBJ1-2	TRBV6-1	-	TGTGCCAGCACCCCGACAGGGGGCTATGGCTACACCTTC	CASTPTGGYGYTF
-	14	TRBJ1-2	TRBV7-3	-	TGTGCCAGCAGCCAAGGTGGGCATTCGGGCGGCTACACCTTC	CASSQGGHSGGYTF
-	15	TRBJ2-1	TRBV2	-	TGTGCCAGCAGTGAAAGGAGAAGCTCCTACAATGAGCAGTTCTTC	CASSERRSSYNEQFF
-	12	TRBJ2-7	TRBV30	-	TGTGCCTGGAGTGTAGTGGGGGACCGCCCGTACTTC	CAWSVVGDRPYF
-	13	TRBJ1-4	TRBV7-9	-	TGTGCCAGCAGCTTAGGTGGTGGAGAAAAACTGTTTTTT	CASSLGGGEKLFF
-	15	TRBJ1-1	TRBV6-1	-	TGTGCCAGCAGTGAAGAATTAGGGAGGGCCACTGAAGCTTTCTTT	CASSEELGRATEAFF
TRBD1	15	TRBJ1-5	TRBV6-1	-	TGTGCCAGCAGACAAAAAGGACAGGTTGCCCAGCCCCAGCATTTT	CASRQKGQVAQPQHF
TRBD1	17	TRBJ1-1	TRBV7-9	-	TGTGCCAGCAGCTTTCTGATGCCCTGGACAGGGGATACTGAAGCTTTCTTT	CASSFLMPWTGDTEAFF
-	16	TRBJ1-1	TRBV6-5	-	TGTGCCAGCAGTTACGGGACGGCAATGGGGAACACTGAAGCTTTCTTT	CASSYGTAMGNTEAFF
TRBD1	15	TRBJ2-7	TRBV5-5	-	TGTGCCAGCAGCCTATCTGGGACAGGGAATCTCGAGCAGTACTTC	CASSLSGTGNLEQYF
TRBD1	13	TRBJ2-7	TRBV28	-	TGTGCCAGCACGACAGGGAGAGGGCTCGAGCAGTACTTC	CASTTGRGLEQYF
TRBD1	16	TRBJ2-7	TRBV6-5	-	TGTGCCAGCAGTTACTCGGTACAGGGGGTATCACACGAGCAGTACTTC	CASSYSVQGVSHEQYF
TRBD2	16	TRBJ2-5	TRBV13	-	TGTGCCAGCAGCTTCGGAGTAGCGGGGCCTCGAGAGACCCAGTACTTC	CASSFGVAGPRETQYF
-	14	TRBJ1-6	TRBV28	-	TGTGCCAGCATCTCCGGGACGTCTAATTCACCCCTCCACTTT	CASISGTSNSPLHF
TRBD1	14	TRBJ1-2	TRBV10-3	-	TGTGCCATCAGGAGCGGACAGGGTCGAGGTGGCTACACCTTC	CAIRSGQGRGGYTF
-	13	TRBJ2-5	TRBV5-4	-	TGTGCCAGCAGCTTGGCGTCTCAAGAGACCCAGTACTTC	CASSLASQETQYF
-	13	TRBJ2-7	TRBV7-8	-	TGTGCCAGCAGCCAGGAGCGGACGAACGAGCAGTACTTC	CASSQERTNEQYF
TRBD2	16	TRBJ2-1	TRBV14	-	TGTGCCAGCAGCCAACCGCGGGGGGCCTCCTACAATGAGCAGTTCTTC	CASSQPRGASYNEQFF